This T cell receptor (beta chain) was captured in a study of blood T cell repertoires in COVID-19. About the study: The cDNA or gDNA used as material had been derived from T cells, B-cell-depleted T cells, or PBMCs.

Germline CDR1 reads KGHSH; CDR2 reads LQKENI. The V gene lost 2 bases and the J gene lost 11 bases, with 19 bases spanning the gap. The CDR3 covers 15 residues. Original methodology: Amplified reference gene primers provided the basis for estimating nucleated cell counts. Here immunoSEQ multiplex PCR was the method, and the copy in TCRdb shows in-frame clones only, minus some. V and J calls and clone size follow that table, whereas D and trimming were derived from the DNA. The sample yields around 100,000 clones, 87% seen once. The chain is built from TRBV18 and TRBJ2-4; TRBD1 is a possible D gene (6 bases). This TCR was recovered from a woman aged 45 to 65 with COVID-19, enrolled during active disease. Sample: peripheral blood. CDR3 in DNA: TGTGCCAGCTCACCAAGACAGGCCGCGGAGTCGGTTCAGTACTTC. Its translation: CASSPRQAAESVQYF.